Shown below are 26 T cell receptor beta chains from a single sample sequenced in a study of Graves' ophthalmopathy and Graves' hyperthyroidism. CDR3 regions of TCR beta were amplified from RNA transcripts. A first-round RT-PCR used HTBI primers, followed by a second-round multiplex PCR. MiXCR, applied by TCRdb to the multiplex PCR reads, yields one record per CDR3 protein. This sample has about 1.1 million distinct CDR3 sequences, with around a third found just once. The sequenced sample consisted of peripheral blood or thyroid tissue (not recorded which). These receptors were taken from an adult man with Graves' hyperthyroidism.

This clonotype was counted between two and nine times. The chain employs TRBV12-3 or TRBV12-4 and TRBJ1-2; 8 nucleotides agree with TRBD1. This CDR3 comprises 13 residues. V was clipped by 6 bases and J by 8 bases; unmatched bases: 8. CDR3: CASRPDRGVGYTF. CDR3 coding DNA: TGTGCCAGCAGGCCCGACAGGGGAGTCGGCTACACCTTC.

This clonotype has ten or more counts. This sequence joins TRBV29-1 and TRBJ1-1; no firm D call. CDR1 and CDR2 (germline): SQVTM, ANQGSEA. Trimming took 5 bases from V and 5 from J, leaving 9 bases between them. This CDR3 is built from 11 residues. The CDR3 nucleotides read TGCAGCGTTAAAGGGTTTACTGAAGCTTTCTTT. Its protein is CSVKGFTEAFF. Complete variable domain (other parts from reference TRBV29-1 and TRBJ1-1): SAVISQKPSRDICQRGTSLTIQCQVDSQVTMMFWYRQQPGQSLTLIATANQGSEATYESGFVIDKFPISRPNLTFSTLTVSNMSPEDSSIYLCSVKGFTEAFFGQGTRLTVV.

Ten or more counts support this clonotype. The V gene is TRBV10-3, the J gene TRBJ2-7, with TRBD2 matching 12 bases. The CDR3 loop spans 13 amino acids. Unmatched junction bases numbered 2, after V lost 4 bases and J lost 7 bases. The germline CDR1 and CDR2 sequences are ENHRY and SYGVKD. As DNA, the CDR3 is TGTGCCATCAGTGGACTAGCGGGAGAAGAGCAGTACTTC. Its translation is CAISGLAGEEQYF.

This clonotype was found many times. The chain recombines TRBV4-3 with TRBJ1-5; D remains ambiguous. Germline V lookup: CDR1 LGHNA, CDR2 YSLEER. V was shortened by 1 base and J by 5 bases, with 6 bases between the two germline ends. CDR3 length equals 13 residues. The CDR3 sequence is CASSQAFDQPQHF. In DNA form, the CDR3 reads TGCGCCAGCAGCCAAGCTTTCGATCAGCCCCAGCATTTT.

The chain combines TRBV10-3 with TRBJ2-7; 7 bases map to TRBD1. The germline V gene has CDR1 ENHRY and CDR2 SYGVKD. The V and J ends lost 6 bases and 2 bases, in that order; junction bases with no gene match: 4. This CDR3 spans 13 amino acids. Written as DNA, the CDR3 is TGTGCCATCAGGCACGGGACAGCCTACGAGCAGTACTTC. Translation gives CAIRHGTAYEQYF.

This clonotype was recorded at least ten times. This chain links TRBV7-8 with TRBJ1-2; D is uncertain. Germline V lookup: CDR1 SGHVS, CDR2 FQNEAQ. V lost 1 base and J 4 bases, leaving 13 bases between the germline ends. This CDR3 has 15 residues. For the CDR3, the DNA is TGTGCCAGCAGCTTAGGGCGAAACACCCCCTATGGCTACACCTTC. This sequence encodes CASSLGRNTPYGYTF.

About this clonotype itself: A much more abundant neighbour one base away suggests this may be a read error. The chain joins TRBV20-1 to TRBJ2-6; 9 bases align to TRBD1. The CDR3 is 18 residues long. Germline assignment: CDR1 DFQATT and CDR2 SNEGSKA (reference sequence). With 4 bases clipped from V and 0 bases from J, the junction kept 10 bases outside the gene matches. The CDR3 protein is CSATYRGREFSGANVLTF. DNA for the CDR3: TGCAGTGCTACGTACAGGGGGCGAGAGTTCTCTGGGGCCAACGTCCTGACTTTC.

At least ten counts were recorded for this clonotype. J is TRBJ2-7 and V is TRBV7-2, with a possible D match to TRBD1 (6 bases). Trimming took 11 bases from V and 4 from J, leaving 21 bases between them. Germline CDR1 SGHTA, CDR2 FQGNSA. The CDR3 contains 14 residues. The CDR3 sequence is CASKVAGAVYEQYF. CDR3 bases: TGTGCCTCCAAAGTGGCAGGGGCCGTTTACGAGCAGTACTTC.

This clonotype came up a few times. J is TRBJ2-7 and V is TRBV20-1, with TRBD2 matching over 8 bases. The V gene end was trimmed by 6 bases and the J gene end by 2 bases; junction bases not matched to a gene: 15. The CDR3 extends over 16 amino acids. CDR1 and CDR2 (germline): DFQATT, SNEGSKA (reference sequence). CDR3 in amino acids: CSAKTLQAGETYEQYF. The CDR3 nucleotides are TGCAGTGCAAAAACCCTCCAAGCGGGAGAAACCTACGAGCAGTACTTC.

This clonotype was counted ten times or more. This chain connects TRBV6-5 to TRBJ1-1; a weak D match, TRBD1 (5 bases). V lost 7 bases and J lost 0, with 21 bases in between. The CDR3 length is 17 residues. Germline CDR1 and CDR2: MNHEY and SVGAGI. The CDR3 sequence: CASMTGRGSRLNTEAFF. CDR3 nucleotide sequence: TGTGCCAGCATGACCGGAAGGGGATCCCGACTGAACACTGAAGCTTTCTTT.

This clonotype appeared many times. The chain recombines TRBV12-3 or TRBV12-4 with TRBJ1-1; maybe TRBD1 (5 bases). The CDR3 covers 12 residues. V was cut by 7 bases and J by 6 bases, with 12 bases left in between. The CDR3 bases are TGTGCCAGCACTCCAGGGCCGGCTGAAGCTTTCTTT. Residues: CASTPGPAEAFF.

Many counts were recorded for this clonotype. The chain has TRBV19 and TRBJ1-1; no clear D. The V gene's germline CDR1 is LNHDA and CDR2 SQIVND (reference sequence). The CDR3 totals 13 residues. V gave up 1 base and J gave up 7 bases, with 10 bases separating them. The CDR3 spells CASSIAGGGEAFF. As DNA, the CDR3 is TGTGCCAGTAGTATAGCGGGTGGTGGTGAAGCTTTCTTT.

This clonotype turned up a few times. The V gene is TRBV29-1, the J gene TRBJ1-5; TRBD1 might be the D (6 bases). Trimming took 0 bases from V and 4 from J, leaving 10 bases between them. The germline CDR1 and CDR2 sequences are SQVTM and ANQGSEA. This CDR3 is 14 amino acids long. The CDR3 region has the DNA TGCAGCGTTGAAGATCGGGGGGCAAATCAGCCCCAGCATTTT. Its translation is CSVEDRGANQPQHF.

This clonotype was seen a few times. This sequence joins TRBV6-5 and TRBJ1-2, with a weak D call TRBD1 (5 bases). CDR3 size: 15 residues. From germline, CDR1 is MNHEY and CDR2 SVGAGI. The V and J ends lost 8 bases and 2 bases respectively, with 18 bases between them. CDR3 nucleotides: TGTGCCAGCCGCCCCGGGACTGGGACGAACTATGGCTACACCTTC. Its protein is CASRPGTGTNYGYTF.

This clonotype has only a few counts. The chain couples TRBV12-3 or TRBV12-4 to TRBJ1-6, with D tentatively TRBD1 (6 bases). Trimming took off 4 bases at V and 8 bases at J, with 12 bases between the two ends. The CDR3 spans 14 residues. CDR3 sequence reads: CASSSGRGYSPLHF. The CDR3 coding sequence is TGTGCCAGCAGTTCAGGCAGGGGTTATTCACCCCTCCACTTT.

The table lists this clonotype with a few counts. In DNA, the CDR3 is TGTGCCAGCAGTTTAGAGGCAGGGAGGGCCTACGAGCAGTACTTC. Residues: CASSLEAGRAYEQYF. The chain recombines TRBV12-3 or TRBV12-4 with TRBJ2-7; TRBD2 aligns across 7 bases. The CDR3 spans 15 residues. The J segment lost 2 bases and the V segment lost 1 base, leaving 5 bases of the junction unmatched.

This clonotype was found a few times. The rearrangement uses TRBV12-3 or TRBV12-4 and TRBJ2-7, with 7 bases fitting TRBD1. Losses at the gene ends were 6 bases for V and 3 bases for J; bases not matched to a gene: 8. CDR3 size: 14 residues. DNA for the CDR3: TGTGCCAGCAGGATGACAGGGCCAGACTACGAGCAGTACTTC. It codes for CASRMTGPDYEQYF.

This clonotype was recorded many times. The chain joins TRBV5-1 to TRBJ2-7; 9 bases match TRBD1. V was pared by 2 bases and J by 5 bases, with 8 bases of the junction left unmatched. Germline CDR1 reads SGHRS; CDR2 reads YFSETQ. The CDR3 is made up of 15 amino acids. The CDR3 loop is CASSLQPGQGNEQYF. CDR3 bases: TGCGCCAGCAGCTTACAACCGGGACAGGGAAACGAGCAGTACTTC.

This clonotype was detected ten times or more. This chain joins TRBV4-2 and TRBJ1-2, with 9 bases that match TRBD1. Looked up from germline, CDR1 is LGHNA and CDR2 is YNFKEQ. CDR3 size: 15 residues. With V trimmed by 0 bases and J by 2 bases, 1 base remained unmatched. CDR3 sequence reads: CASSQEQGANYGYTF. The CDR3 DNA reads as TGTGCCAGCAGCCAAGAACAGGGGGCGAACTATGGCTACACCTTC.

This clonotype was seen only a few times. J is TRBJ2-7 and V is TRBV29-1, with a weak D call TRBD1 (5 bases). The germline V and J ends were trimmed by 2 bases and 7 bases, with 12 bases remaining between them. This CDR3 contains 12 residues. Germline lookup yields CDR1 SQVTM and CDR2 ANQGSEA. DNA for the CDR3: TGCAGCGTTGAACCCAGGGTCCAAGAGCAGTACTTC. Protein sequence: CSVEPRVQEQYF.

J is TRBJ2-5 and V is TRBV7-2; TRBD2 matches at 7 bases. V lost 7 bases to trimming and J lost 5 bases; unmatched junction nucleotides: 16. This CDR3 contains 16 residues. Germline loops: CDR1 SGHTA, CDR2 FQGNSA. CDR3: CASTPLLGGGGETQYF. CDR3 nucleotide sequence: TGTGCCAGCACCCCCCTCTTGGGGGGGGGTGGGGAGACCCAGTACTTC.

V gene TRBV5-6 combines with J gene TRBJ1-1; D call uncertain. Germline CDR1 and CDR2: SGHDT and YYEEEE. CDR3 size: 14 residues. The V gene lost 4 bases and the J gene lost 4 bases, with 14 bases spanning the gap. The CDR3 spells CASSTDGRRTEAFF. CDR3 DNA sequence: TGTGCCAGCAGCACTGACGGTCGGCGCACTGAAGCTTTCTTT.

This clonotype was seen repeatedly, ten times or more. The chain links TRBV4-2 to TRBJ2-5; D gene ambiguous. Germline CDR1 and CDR2: LGHNA and YNFKEQ. CDR3 size: 14 residues. Trimming removed 1 base at V and 0 bases at J, with 6 bases between. Here the CDR3 reads CASSQVGNQETQYF. The CDR3 region has the DNA TGTGCCAGCAGCCAAGTAGGGAACCAAGAGACCCAGTACTTC.

This clonotype appeared many times. V is TRBV5-1 and J is TRBJ2-6; tentative D call: TRBD2 (6 bases). Germline assignment: CDR1 SGHRS and CDR2 YFSETQ. V lost 4 bases and J lost 1, with 12 bases in between. The CDR3 spans 16 residues. The CDR3, as DNA: TGCGCCAGCAGCCAGTCGGGGGAATCTGGGGCCAACGTCCTGACTTTC. It yields the protein CASSQSGESGANVLTF.

The rearrangement links TRBV15 to TRBJ2-5; D unresolved. CDR3 length: 14 amino acids. V was clipped by 0 bases and J by 4 bases, with 9 bases between them. Germline CDR1 is LNHNV and CDR2 is YYDKDF (reference sequence). CDR3 loop: CATSRDEWGETQYF. In DNA, the CDR3 is TGTGCCACCAGCAGAGATGAGTGGGGAGAGACCCAGTACTTC.

V usage is TRBV2 and J usage is TRBJ1-2; D not resolved. The CDR3 has 11 amino acids. Per germline, CDR1 SNHLY and CDR2 FYNNEI. V was trimmed by 3 bases and J by 7 bases, leaving 6 bases between them. The CDR3 coding sequence is TGTGCCAGCAGTGACAGACCTGGCTACACCTTC. It yields the protein CASSDRPGYTF.